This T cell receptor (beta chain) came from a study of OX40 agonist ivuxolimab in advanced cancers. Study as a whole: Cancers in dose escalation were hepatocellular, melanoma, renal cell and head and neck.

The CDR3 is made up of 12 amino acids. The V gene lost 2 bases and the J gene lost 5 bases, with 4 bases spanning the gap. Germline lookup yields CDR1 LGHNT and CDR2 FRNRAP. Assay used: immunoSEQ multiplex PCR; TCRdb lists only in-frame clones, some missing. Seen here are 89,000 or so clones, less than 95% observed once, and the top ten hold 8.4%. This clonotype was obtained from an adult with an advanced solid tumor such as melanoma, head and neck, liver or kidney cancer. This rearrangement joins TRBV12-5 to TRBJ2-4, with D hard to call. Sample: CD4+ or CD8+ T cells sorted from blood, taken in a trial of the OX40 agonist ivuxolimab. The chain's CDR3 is CASGLFENIQYF. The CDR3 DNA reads TGTGCTAGTGGTTTGTTCGAAAACATTCAGTACTTC.